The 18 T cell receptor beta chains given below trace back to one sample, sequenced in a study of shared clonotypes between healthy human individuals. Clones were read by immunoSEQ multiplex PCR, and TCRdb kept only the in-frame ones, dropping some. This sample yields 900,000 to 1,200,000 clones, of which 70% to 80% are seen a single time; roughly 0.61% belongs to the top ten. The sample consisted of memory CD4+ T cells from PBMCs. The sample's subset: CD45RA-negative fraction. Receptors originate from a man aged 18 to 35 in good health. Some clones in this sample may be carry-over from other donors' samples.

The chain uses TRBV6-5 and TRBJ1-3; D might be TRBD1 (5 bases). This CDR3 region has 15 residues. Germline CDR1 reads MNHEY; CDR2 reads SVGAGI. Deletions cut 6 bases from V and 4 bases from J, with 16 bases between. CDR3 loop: CASSPRRGTGNTIYF. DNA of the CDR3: TGTGCCAGCAGCCCTAGGCGGGGCACGGGAAACACCATATATTTT.

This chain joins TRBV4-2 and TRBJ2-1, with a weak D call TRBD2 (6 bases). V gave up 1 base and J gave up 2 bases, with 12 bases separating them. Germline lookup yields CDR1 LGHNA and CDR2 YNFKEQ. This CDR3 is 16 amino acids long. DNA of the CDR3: TGTGCCAGCAGCCAAGCGGCAGCGGGTACCTACAATGAGCAGTTCTTC. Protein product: CASSQAAAGTYNEQFF.

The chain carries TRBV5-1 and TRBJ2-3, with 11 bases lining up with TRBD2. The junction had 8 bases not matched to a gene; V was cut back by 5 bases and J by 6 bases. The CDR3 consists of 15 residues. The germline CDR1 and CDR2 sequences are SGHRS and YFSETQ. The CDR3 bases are TGCGCCAGCAGTTTTGGGACTAGCGGCATGGATACGCAGTATTTT. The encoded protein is CASSFGTSGMDTQYF.

The CDR3 here is CASSTGNSGNTIYF. The CDR3 coding sequence is TGTGCCAGCAGTACAGGGAACTCTGGAAACACCATATATTTT. This chain joins TRBV7-6 and TRBJ1-3; tentatively, D is TRBD1 (6 bases). Germline loops: CDR1 SGHVS, CDR2 FNYEAQ. This CDR3 region has 14 residues. Between the trimmed V and J ends, which lost 6 bases and 0 bases, there was a span of 9 bases.

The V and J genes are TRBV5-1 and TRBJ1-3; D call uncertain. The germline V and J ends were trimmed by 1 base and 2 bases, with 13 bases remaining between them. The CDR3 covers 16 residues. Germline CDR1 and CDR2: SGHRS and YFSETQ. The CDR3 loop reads CASSLSLPGPGNTIYF. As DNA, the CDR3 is TGCGCCAGCAGCTTGTCGTTGCCAGGACCTGGAAACACCATATATTTT.

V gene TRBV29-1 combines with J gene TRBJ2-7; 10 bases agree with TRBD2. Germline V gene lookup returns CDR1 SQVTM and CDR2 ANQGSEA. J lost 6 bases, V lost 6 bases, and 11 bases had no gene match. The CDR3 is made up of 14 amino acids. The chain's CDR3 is CSVRGLAGVFEQYF. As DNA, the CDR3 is TGCAGCGTAAGAGGGCTAGCGGGAGTATTCGAGCAGTACTTC.

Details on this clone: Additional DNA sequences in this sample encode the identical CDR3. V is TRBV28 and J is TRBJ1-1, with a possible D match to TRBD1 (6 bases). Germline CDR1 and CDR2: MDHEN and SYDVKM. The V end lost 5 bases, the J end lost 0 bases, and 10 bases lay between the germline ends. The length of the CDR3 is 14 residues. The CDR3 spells CASSPGQMNTEAFF. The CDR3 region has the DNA TGTGCCAGCAGTCCTGGACAGATGAACACTGAAGCTTTCTTT.

This chain's CDR3 is CASSTRLAEFSGANVLTF. CDR3 bases: TGTGCCAGCAGTACACGACTAGCGGAATTCTCTGGGGCCAACGTCCTGACTTTC. V and J are TRBV28 and TRBJ2-6, with 9 bases fitting TRBD2. Germline V lookup: CDR1 MDHEN, CDR2 SYDVKM. Trimming took 5 bases from V and 0 from J; bases not matched to a gene: 8. The CDR3 consists of 18 residues. Based on the CDR3 plus reference TRBV28 and TRBJ2-6, the full variable domain is DVKVTQSSRYLVKRTGEKVFLECVQDMDHENMFWYRQDPGLGLRLIYFSYDVKMKEKGDIPEGYSVSREKKERFSLILESASTNQTSMYLCASSTRLAEFSGANVLTFGAGSRLTVL.

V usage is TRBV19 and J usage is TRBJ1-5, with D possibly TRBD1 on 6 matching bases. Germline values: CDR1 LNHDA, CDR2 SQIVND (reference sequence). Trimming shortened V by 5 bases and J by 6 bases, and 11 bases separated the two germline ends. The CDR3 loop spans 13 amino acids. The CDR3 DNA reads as TGTGCCAGTAGTCGGGACACTGGTCAGCCCCAGCATTTT. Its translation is CASSRDTGQPQHF.

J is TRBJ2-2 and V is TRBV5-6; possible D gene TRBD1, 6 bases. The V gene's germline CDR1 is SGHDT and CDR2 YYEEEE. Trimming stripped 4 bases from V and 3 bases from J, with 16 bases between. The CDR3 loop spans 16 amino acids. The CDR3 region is CASSEKTGSHTGELFF. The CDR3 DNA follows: TGTGCCAGCAGCGAAAAGACAGGTTCCCACACCGGGGAGCTGTTTTTT.

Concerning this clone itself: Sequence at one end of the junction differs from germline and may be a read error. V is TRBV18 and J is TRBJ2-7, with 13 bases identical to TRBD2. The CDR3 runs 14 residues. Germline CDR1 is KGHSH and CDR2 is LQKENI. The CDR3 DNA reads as TGTGCCTGCTCAGGGACTAGCGGGATTCAAGAGCAGTACTTC. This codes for CACSGTSGIQEQYF.

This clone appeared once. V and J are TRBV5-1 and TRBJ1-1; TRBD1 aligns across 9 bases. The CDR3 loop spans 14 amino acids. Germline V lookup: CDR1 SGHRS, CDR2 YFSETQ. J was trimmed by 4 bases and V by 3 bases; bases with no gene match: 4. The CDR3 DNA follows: TGCGCCAGCAGCTCCTTGACAGGGGGCACTGAAGCTTTCTTT. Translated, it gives CASSSLTGGTEAFF.

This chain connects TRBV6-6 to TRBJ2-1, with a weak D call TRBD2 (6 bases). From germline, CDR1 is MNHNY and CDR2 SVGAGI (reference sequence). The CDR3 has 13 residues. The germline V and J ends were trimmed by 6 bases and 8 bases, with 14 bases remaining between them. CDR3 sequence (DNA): TGTGCCAGCAGACTTTTAGAGCGGGATGAGCAGTTCTTC. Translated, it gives CASRLLERDEQFF.

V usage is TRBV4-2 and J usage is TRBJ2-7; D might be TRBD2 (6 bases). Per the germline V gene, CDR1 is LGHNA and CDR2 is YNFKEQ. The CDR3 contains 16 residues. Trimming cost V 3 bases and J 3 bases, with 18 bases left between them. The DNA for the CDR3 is TGTGCCAGCAGCCAGGCCCACGGCGGGAATTACTACGAGCAGTACTTC. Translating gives CASSQAHGGNYYEQYF.

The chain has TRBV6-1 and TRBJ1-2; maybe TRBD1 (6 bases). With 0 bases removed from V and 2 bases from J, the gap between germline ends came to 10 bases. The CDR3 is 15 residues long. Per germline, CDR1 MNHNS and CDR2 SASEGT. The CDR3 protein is CASSEALQGNYGYTF. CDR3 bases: TGTGCCAGCAGTGAAGCGCTTCAGGGGAACTATGGCTACACCTTC.

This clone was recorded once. The CDR3 here is CASQGPYGYTF. In DNA form, the CDR3 reads TGTGCCTCACAGGGCCCCTATGGCTACACCTTC. V usage is TRBV28 and J usage is TRBJ1-2; tentative D call: TRBD1 (6 bases). The CDR3 totals 11 residues. Germline loops: CDR1 MDHEN, CDR2 SYDVKM. V was shortened by 11 bases and J by 4 bases, with 11 bases between the two germline ends.

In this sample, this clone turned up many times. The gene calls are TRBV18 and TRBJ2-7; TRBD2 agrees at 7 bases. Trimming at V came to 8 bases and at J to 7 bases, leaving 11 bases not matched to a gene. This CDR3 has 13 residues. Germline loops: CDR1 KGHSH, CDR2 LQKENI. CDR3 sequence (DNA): TGTGCCAGCCGCAGCGGGACGTCTGATGAGCAGTACTTC. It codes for CASRSGTSDEQYF.

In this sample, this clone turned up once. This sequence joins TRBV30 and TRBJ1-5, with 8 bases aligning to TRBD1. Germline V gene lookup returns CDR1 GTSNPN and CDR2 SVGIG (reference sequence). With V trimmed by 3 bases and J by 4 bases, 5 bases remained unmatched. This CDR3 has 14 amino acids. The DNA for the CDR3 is TGTGCCTGGAGCCCCGACAGGGGTAATCAGCCCCAGCATTTT. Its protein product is CAWSPDRGNQPQHF. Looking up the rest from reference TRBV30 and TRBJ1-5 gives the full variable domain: SQTIHQWPATLVQPVGSPLSLECTVEGTSNPNLYWYRQAAGRGLQLLFYSVGIGQISSEVPQNLSASRPQDRQFILSSKKLLLSDSGFYLCAWSPDRGNQPQHFGDGTRLSIL.